This T cell receptor (beta chain) was obtained from a study of molecular identifiers for immune sequencing clone quantification (dated by TCRdb to the late 2010s). Describing the broader study: For a replicate experiment, the RNA from either approximately 20,000 or 100,000 naive CD8 T cells was divided into five aliquots, and four of those aliquots went on to sequencing. CD8 T cells were used in a methods study to benchmark molecular-identifier clustering-based TCR repertoire sequencing (MIDCIRS) and TCR RNA copy counting. Study-wide findings and limitations: Spiked-in Jurkat TCR RNA equal to a single cell's worth was reported to be detectable even within 1,200,000 naive CD8 T cells. The naive libraries included spiked-in Jurkat TCR RNA (under eleven copies' worth), and this Jurkat TCR RNA is not part of the donor repertoire. The sizes of highly expanded clones could end up underestimated when identical TCR molecules share a barcode. In CMV-specific effector cells, clones with more than 20 RNA copies contained over 99% of molecules, whereas in naive cells such clones contained under 1% of molecules. Modeling indicated about 3.1 TCR RNA copies recovered per cell, compared with about 10 by digital PCR, which implies a capture efficiency of 25% to 35%. When barcode sub-clustering was not used, chimeric consensus sequences inflated TCR diversity, with chimeras reaching as high as 47%.

Libraries were prepared through PCR. Sequencing was performed on a NextSeq 500. Bulk TCR libraries were made following a previously described method, with the TCR primers given in Table S5. Total RNA was purified with the Qiagen AllPrep DNA/RNA kit. Reads from multiple sequencing runs of the same library were pooled before analysis. In the original analysis: Reads were retained only if an exact TCR constant sequence was present, and the retained reads were trimmed to 150 nt and grouped according to their 12-nt molecular barcodes. Within each barcode group, reads were sub-clustered at a 15% Levenshtein threshold, and quality-weighted consensus sequences were built per RNA molecule. Non-functional sequences were removed, as were lower-count sequences one edit away from another. Barcode sub-clusters with fewer than 20% of the maximum read count were removed, based on fitting two negative binomial distributions. Using fastp at Q25 and MiXCR, TCRdb reprocessed the public reads and kept productive beta chains. Rows are combined by CDR3 protein, so each entry shows the most common genes and DNA. The V and J calls follow TCRdb's processing rather than the paper's. Across this sample there are some 680,000 distinct CDR3 sequences, with 25% seen only once. Jointly, the top ten make up about 0.84% of the sample.

For this clonotype: No antigen is known for it. One base away there is no much larger clone; base qualities are not given.

Naive CD8 T cell libraries were made from approximately 22,000 to 940,000 sorted cells using 10%, 30% or 50% of purified RNA. Naive CD8 T cells, defined as CD8+CD4-CCR7+CD45RA+, were FACS-sorted into RLT Plus buffer on a BD FACSAria II. To test detection sensitivity, Jurkat RNA equivalent to more than 8 TCR copies was spiked into samples of about 19,000-1,000,000 naive CD8 T cells. CD8 T cells were enriched with RosetteSep CD8+ T Cell Enrichment Cocktail and Ficoll-Paque, followed by ACK red cell lysis. The CDR1 and CDR2 encoded by the germline V gene (reference sequence) are MNHNY and SVGAGI. V lost 6 bases and J lost 9 bases; the stretch between them is 20 bases long. CDR3 length: 14 amino acids, cysteine to phenylalanine. Only the CDR3 DNA is retained, 42 bases long and in frame from the first base.

The chain is made from TRBV6-6 and TRBJ2-5, and the D gene may be TRBD2, 5 bases matching. The sequenced material came from naive CD8+ T cells from blood, with Jurkat cell RNA spiked in. Reading the label with the study, this specimen's cell subset or site is: FACS-sorted CD8+CD4-CCR7+CD45RA+ naive T cells. This receptor was taken from a human donor in good health. Some libraries in this study had Jurkat cell RNA spiked in. The sequenced DNA: TGTGCCAGCAGCCCGGACCCAGAGAGGGAGCCCCAGTACTTC. Its translation reads: CASSPDPEREPQYF.